Included here is one T cell receptor beta chain sequence, with context. Its specificity is not known. The entry originates in a study of PD-1 blockade in classical Hodgkin lymphoma. Study information: The nivolumab dose that patients received was 3 mg/kg, given intravenously every 2 weeks.

Each of the patients experienced relapse following autologous stem cell transplantation, and their brentuximab vedotin exposure differed. Study-level points and caveats: Complete responders' baseline diversity resembled that of newly diagnosed patients. Baseline TCR diversity was reportedly lower in newly diagnosed patients than healthy donors. Patients excluded were those beginning nivolumab under 1 year after ASCT.

The table came from immunoSEQ multiplex PCR; TCRdb's copy has only in-frame clones and leaves some out. The data show 24,000 or so clones, with around 80% seen just once and roughly 17% held by the top ten. The V and J ends lost 4 bases and 5 bases respectively, with 17 bases between them. Per germline, CDR1 GTSNPN and CDR2 SVGIG (reference sequence). The CDR3 runs 14 residues. The source is a human donor with classical Hodgkin lymphoma. Sample: peripheral blood mononuclear cells (PBMCs), taken before the second cycle of nivolumab. The gene calls are TRBV30 and TRBJ2-5; tentatively, D is TRBD2 (6 bases). CDR3 coding DNA: TGTGCCTGGACTGGGGGAGGTACGTGGGAGACCCAGTACTTC. Residues: CAWTGGGTWETQYF.